This T cell receptor beta chain was identified during a study of shared clonotypes between healthy human individuals. Study-level background: There were three CD4 naive, three CD4 memory, two CD8 naive and one CD8 memory plates per donor.

V was clipped by 6 bases and J by 2 bases, with 14 bases between them. Per germline, CDR1 MGHRA and CDR2 YSYEKL. CDR3 length equals 14 residues. Note on this clone: As yet, its antigen is unknown.

Naive CD8 populations comprised CD45RO-negative cells positively selected for CCR7, excluding terminally differentiated effector memory CD45RA+ cells. Study-wide results and caveats: Of the naive CD4 clonotypes, roughly 5.5% were shared across several donors.

The material for each subset, its genomic DNA, was split evenly across several immunoSEQ plates. Sorted-subset replicate PCRs used 200 ng DNA, 25,000 to 30,000 T cell genomes. Using immunoSEQ multiplex PCR, the repertoire was profiled, and TCRdb retains in-frame clones only, with some absent. In the table there are roughly 2 million clones, about 95% of which are singletons. This clonotype originated in a man aged 18-30 years in good health. This sequence joins TRBV4-1 and TRBJ2-7; D gene unclear. Input material: naive CD8+ T cells sorted from blood. The CDR3 bases are TGCGCCAGCAGTACCGGTGAAGAAGCCTACGAGCAGTACTTC. Protein: CASSTGEEAYEQYF.